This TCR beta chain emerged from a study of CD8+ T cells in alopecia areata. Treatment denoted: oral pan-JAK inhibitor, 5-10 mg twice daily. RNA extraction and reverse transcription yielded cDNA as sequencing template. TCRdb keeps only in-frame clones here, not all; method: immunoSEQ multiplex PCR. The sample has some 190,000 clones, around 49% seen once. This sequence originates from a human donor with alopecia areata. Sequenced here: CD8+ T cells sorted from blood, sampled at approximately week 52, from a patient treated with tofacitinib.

Written as DNA, the CDR3 is TGTGCCAGCAGCTTAGGAACCGGACAGAGTTTTAACTATGGCTACACCTTC. Translated, it gives CASSLGTGQSFNYGYTF. The chain employs TRBV7-8 and TRBJ1-2; D possibly corresponds to TRBD1 (6 bases). The V and J ends lost 1 base and 1 base respectively, with 16 bases between them. In germline, CDR1 is SGHVS, CDR2 FQNEAQ. The CDR3 consists of 17 residues. The variable domain in full, completed from reference TRBV7-8 and TRBJ1-2, reads GAGVSQSPRYKVAKRGQDVALRCDPISGHVSLFWYQQALGQGPEFLTYFQNEAQLDKSGLPSDRFFAERPEGSVSTLKIQRTQQEDSAVYLCASSLGTGQSFNYGYTFGSGTRLTVV.